The clone carrying this TCR beta chain was counted a few times. Its antigen is unidentified. Template switching introduced a universal primer site, and the cDNA bore unique molecular identifiers. A single record per CDR3 protein comes from TCRdb applying MiXCR to the 5' RACE reads. The data show around 1.7 million distinct CDR3 sequences, about 31% seen once. The data belong to a study of identical twins. Study conclusions and caveats: Insertions were reduced in abundant cord blood beta clonotypes but not in memory repertoires.

Germline V CDR1 and CDR2: SGHVS, FQNEAQ. Trimming removed 5 bases from V and 2 bases from J, with 13 bases in between. This CDR3 has 14 residues. Sequenced material: cord blood. The receptor's source is a newborn girl in good health. The chain combines TRBV7-8 with TRBJ2-7; TRBD1 might be the D (5 bases). The DNA for the CDR3 is TGTGCCAGCAGCCAAGACAGCCTCCCCTACGAGCAGTACTTC. Its translation: CASSQDSLPYEQYF.